One and the same sample provided the 2 T cell receptor beta chains below, sequenced in a study of response to subunit inactivated influenza vaccine (dated by TCRdb to the late 2010s). Library preparation used RT-PCR. The reads were generated on an Illumina HiSeq 2500. TCRdb passed the public sequencing reads through fastp at Q25 and MiXCR, retaining productive beta sequences. Under each unique CDR3 protein, matching rows form one entry showing the most common genes and DNA. The sample yields more than 400,000 distinct CDR3 sequences; about 7.2% were counted once. Clones ranked in the top ten supply around 13% of the sample. This material consisted of PBMCs from blood, taken 23 to 25 months after vaccination. Source of these receptors: a man between 45 and 75 years old who received an inactivated influenza vaccine. Donor details come from another sample of the same person, matched by shared clones.

This clonotype was observed many times. The chain combines TRBV6-6 with TRBJ1-5; D is undetermined. V lost 6 bases to trimming and J lost 4 bases, with 7 bases between them. CDR1 MNHNY and CDR2 SVGAGI come from the germline V gene (reference sequence). This CDR3 is 12 amino acids long. The CDR3 DNA reads as TGTGCCAGCAGCCCTGGGAATCAGCCCCAGCATTTT. As protein: CASSPGNQPQHF.

The V gene is TRBV5-1, the J gene TRBJ1-4; 7 bases are a match to TRBD1. CDR1 is SGHRS, CDR2 YFSETQ, per germline. With V trimmed by 4 bases and J by 4 bases, 4 bases remained unmatched. This CDR3 is 14 amino acids long. The CDR3 sequence: CASSRTGDNEKLFF. The CDR3 DNA follows: TGCGCCAGCAGCCGTACAGGGGATAATGAAAAACTGTTTTTT.